Listed below are T cell receptor beta chains from one sample, sequenced in a study of blood T cell repertoires in COVID-19. Using immunoSEQ multiplex PCR, the repertoire was profiled, and TCRdb retains in-frame clones only, with some absent. The sample has 330,000 or so clones, under 95% seen once; the top ten hold approximately 17%. Sequences were obtained from PBMCs or T cells enriched from blood (not recorded which). All receptors come from a woman under 40 who had recovered from COVID-19. CDR3s include the opening cysteine and the closing phenylalanine or tryptophan. Fields, in order: D gene, clone size, V gene, J gene, CDR3 protein, CDR3 DNA. A D gene is named only where the DNA matches it firmly. Where a row states a size, it is once, few, many or the class of an expanded clone; other rows omit it.

.	once	TRBV10-3	TRBJ1-5	CAISELGGNGNQPQHF	TGTGCCATCAGTGAGTTAGGAGGGAATGGGAATCAGCCCCAGCATTTT
.	.	TRBV7-3	TRBJ2-2	CASSLSRSTARNTGELFF	TGTGCCAGCAGCTTAAGTCGGTCGACAGCAAGGAACACCGGGGAGCTGTTTTTT
.	once	TRBV4-1	TRBJ2-4	CASSQVGGRKKNIQYF	TGCGCCAGCAGCCAAGTTGGCGGAAGAAAGAAAAACATTCAGTACTTC
.	once	TRBV20-1	TRBJ1-1	CSASRQDTEAFF	TGCAGTGCTAGTCGACAGGACACTGAAGCTTTCTTT
TRBD2	.	TRBV7-9	TRBJ2-3	CASSFRTSGSTDTQYF	TGTGCCAGCAGCTTCCGGACTAGCGGTAGCACAGATACGCAGTATTTT
TRBD2	.	TRBV30	TRBJ2-3	CAWTLGGGADTQYF	TGTGCCTGGACCTTGGGCGGGGGGGCAGATACGCAGTATTTT
.	few	TRBV15	TRBJ2-7	CATSRGVGRAYEQYF	TGTGCCACCAGCAGAGGGGTGGGCAGGGCCTACGAGCAGTACTTC
.	.	TRBV27	TRBJ2-7	CASSTLGSDTQYF	TGTGCCAGCAGTACCCTAGGGAGCGACACGCAGTACTTC
.	.	TRBV11-3	TRBJ2-3	CASSFRPDTQYF	TGTGCCAGCAGCTTCAGGCCGGATACGCAGTATTTT
TRBD1	.	TRBV19	TRBJ1-2	CASSLPIKGAHYGYTF	TGTGCCAGTAGTCTTCCAATAAAGGGGGCGCACTATGGCTACACCTTC
.	.	TRBV19	TRBJ2-3	CATTPRGRGSTDTQYF	TGTGCCACCACACCACGAGGGCGGGGTAGCACAGATACGCAGTATTTT
TRBD1	.	TRBV28	TRBJ1-1	CASRPGQGALGTEAFF	TGTGCCAGCAGGCCGGGACAGGGGGCGCTGGGCACTGAAGCTTTCTTT
.	.	TRBV28	TRBJ1-4	CASSFGGQSIQKLFF	TGTGCCAGCAGTTTCGGCGGACAGTCGATCCAAAAACTGTTTTTT
TRBD2	.	TRBV7-3	TRBJ2-3	CASSLSGLAEITDTQYF	TGTGCCAGCAGCTTATCCGGACTAGCGGAGATCACAGATACGCAGTATTTT
TRBD2	.	TRBV7-3	TRBJ2-1	CASSLRSSGGEQFF	TGTGCCAGCAGCTTAAGGTCTAGCGGGGGGGAGCAGTTCTTC
.	few	TRBV7-3	TRBJ2-1	CASSLTGPDEQFF	TGTGCCAGCAGCTTAACTGGCCCAGATGAGCAGTTCTTC